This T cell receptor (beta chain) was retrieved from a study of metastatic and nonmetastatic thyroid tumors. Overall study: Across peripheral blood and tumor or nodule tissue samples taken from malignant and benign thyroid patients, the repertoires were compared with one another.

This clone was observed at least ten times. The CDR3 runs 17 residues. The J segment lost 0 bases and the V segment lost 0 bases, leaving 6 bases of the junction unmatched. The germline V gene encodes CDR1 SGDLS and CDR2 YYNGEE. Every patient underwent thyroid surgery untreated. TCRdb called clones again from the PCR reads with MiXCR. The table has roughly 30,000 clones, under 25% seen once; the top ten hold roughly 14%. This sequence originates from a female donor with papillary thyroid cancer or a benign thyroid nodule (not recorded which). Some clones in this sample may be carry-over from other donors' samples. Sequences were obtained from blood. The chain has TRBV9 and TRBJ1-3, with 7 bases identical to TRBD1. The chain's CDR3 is CASSVEDRPSSGNTIYF. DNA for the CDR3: TGTGCCAGCAGCGTAGAGGACAGGCCGAGCTCTGGAAACACCATATATTTT.